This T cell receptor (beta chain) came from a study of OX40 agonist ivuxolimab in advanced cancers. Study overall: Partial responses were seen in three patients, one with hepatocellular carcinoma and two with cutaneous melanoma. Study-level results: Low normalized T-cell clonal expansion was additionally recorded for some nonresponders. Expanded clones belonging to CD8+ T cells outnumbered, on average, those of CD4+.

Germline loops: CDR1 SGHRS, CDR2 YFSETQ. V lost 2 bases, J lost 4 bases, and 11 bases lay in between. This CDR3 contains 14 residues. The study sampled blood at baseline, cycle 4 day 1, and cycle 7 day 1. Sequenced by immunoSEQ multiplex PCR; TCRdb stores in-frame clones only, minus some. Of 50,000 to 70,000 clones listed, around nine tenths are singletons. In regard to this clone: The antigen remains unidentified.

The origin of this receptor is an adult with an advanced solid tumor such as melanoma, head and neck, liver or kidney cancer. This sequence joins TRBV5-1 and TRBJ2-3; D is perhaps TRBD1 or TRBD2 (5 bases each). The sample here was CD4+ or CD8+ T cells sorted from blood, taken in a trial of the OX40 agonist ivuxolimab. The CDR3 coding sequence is TGCGCCAGCAGCTTCCGGGACGACTCAGATACGCAGTATTTT. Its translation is CASSFRDDSDTQYF.